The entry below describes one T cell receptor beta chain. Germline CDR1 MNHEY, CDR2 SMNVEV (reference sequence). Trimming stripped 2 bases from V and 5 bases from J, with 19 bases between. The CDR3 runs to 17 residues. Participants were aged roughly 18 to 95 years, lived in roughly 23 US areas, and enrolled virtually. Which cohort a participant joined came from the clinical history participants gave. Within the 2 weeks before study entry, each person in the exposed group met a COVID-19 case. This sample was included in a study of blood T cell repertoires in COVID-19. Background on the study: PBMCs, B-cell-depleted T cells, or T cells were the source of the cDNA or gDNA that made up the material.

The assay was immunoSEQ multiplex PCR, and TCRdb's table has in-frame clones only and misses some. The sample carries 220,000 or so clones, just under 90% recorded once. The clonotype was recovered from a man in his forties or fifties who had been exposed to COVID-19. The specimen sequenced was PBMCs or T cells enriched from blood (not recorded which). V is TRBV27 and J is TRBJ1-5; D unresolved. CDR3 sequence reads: CASSLTLREGLDQPQHF. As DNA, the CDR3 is TGTGCCAGCAGTTTAACTTTGCGGGAGGGTTTGGATCAGCCCCAGCATTTT.